This T cell receptor (beta chain) was sequenced during a study of chemoradiotherapy in HPV16-positive cancers (dated by TCRdb to between 2021 and 2024). Turning to the overall study: Functional T-cell assays on cells from a couple of HPV16-positive patients defined candidate HPV-specific T-cell clones and common TCR motifs. The candidate HPV-specific TCRs and motifs were then tracked in TCR repertoires from roughly 86 patients with HPV-related cancers. The study set out to ask whether T-cell immunity against the HPV oncoproteins E6 and E7 changes over the course of chemoradiotherapy and whether that immunity affects survival. What the authors observed across the whole study: The functional definition of HPV-specific T cells came from only a couple of HPV16-positive patients, and the survival association was reported for HPV16-positive patients. Improved recurrence-free survival in HPV16-positive patients was associated with expansion of HPV-responsive T cells during chemoradiotherapy. Expansion of candidate HPV-specific clones and E7-related TCR motifs was observed in the tumor microenvironment during treatment, whereas no such expansion was observed for non-HPV-specific T cells.

This clone was detected once. It lacks a known antigen. Per-nucleotide qualities are absent, and no much larger clonotype sits a single base away. Counted from cysteine to phenylalanine, this CDR3 has 15 amino acids. Solely the CDR3 DNA is kept, with 45 bases framed from the first base. The germline V gene (reference sequence) gives CDR1 as SEHNR and CDR2 as FQNEAQ. The V end gives up 5 bases and the J end 5 bases, leaving 6 bases in the junction not matched to a gene. Because repertoires were sampled repeatedly during chemoradiotherapy, clonal expansion in the tumor microenvironment could be followed. The library was built by means of the immunoSEQ multiplex PCR assay. The clones in this table, taken by TCRdb from immuneACCESS, are in-frame only. Not every clone is retained; where verified, under half of the shortfall comes from an unresolved V gene, and the cause of the rest is unknown. For this sample the table gives approximately 9,300 clones, of which about 91% were detected only once. The ten largest clones take up approximately 13% of the sample.

The V and J segments used are TRBV7-9 and TRBJ2-2, and TRBD1 aligns with 9 junction nucleotides. This receptor was identified in a human donor with HPV-associated anogenital cancer. Sequenced here: blood, sampled from a patient who underwent chemoradiotherapy. The CDR3: CASSPGQGRTGELFF. The sequenced DNA is TGTGCCAGCAGCCCCGGACAGGGGCGGACCGGGGAGCTGTTTTTT.